What follows is one TCR beta chain and its context. Germline V gene data show CDR1 as SGHVS and CDR2 as FNYEAQ. Losses at the gene ends were 5 bases for V and 7 bases for J; bases not matched to a gene: 7. This CDR3 is built from 15 residues. Using its own MiXCR run on the PCR reads, TCRdb lists one record per CDR3 protein. The repertoire holds 20,000 to 25,000 distinct CDR3 sequences, 36% seen once, with about an eighth in the top ten. These data belong to a study of tumor-infiltrating lymphocytes in oesophageal squamous cell carcinoma. The source of this sequence is a male donor with esophageal squamous cell carcinoma. The rearrangement joins TRBV7-6 to TRBJ2-5; 13 bases are a match to TRBD2. Sequencing input: esophageal tumor tissue. DNA for the CDR3: TGTGCCAGCAGCAAGACTAGCGGGGGGCCCCGGACCCAGTACTTC. It yields the protein CASSKTSGGPRTQYF. Variable domain in full (rest from reference TRBV7-6 and TRBJ2-5): GAGVSQSPRYKVTKRGQDVALRCDPISGHVSLYWYRQALGQGPEFLTYFNYEAQQDKSGLPNDRFSAERPEGSISTLTIQRTEQRDSAMYRCASSKTSGGPRTQYFGPGTRLLVL.